The 31 T cell receptor beta chains listed next were all sequenced from one sample in a study of T cells after yellow fever vaccination. TCRdb independently ran MiXCR on the 5' RACE reads; one entry per CDR3 protein. Here the sample spans about 240,000 distinct CDR3 sequences, 6% to 7.5% being singletons. Sequences were derived from CD4+ T cells sorted from PBMCs, sampled 15 days after the yellow fever booster vaccination. The receptor set was obtained from a man younger than 40 who received the YFV17D yellow fever vaccine.

This clonotype was seen ten or more times. The rearrangement uses TRBV4-2 and TRBJ2-3; 13 bases are a match to TRBD2. Unmatched junction bases numbered 6, after V lost 4 bases and J lost 5 bases. This CDR3 region has 16 residues. Per the germline V gene, CDR1 is LGHNA and CDR2 is YNFKEQ. CDR3 in DNA: TGTGCCAGCAGCCTGGGGACTAGCGGGAAAATAGATACGCAGTATTTT. This sequence encodes CASSLGTSGKIDTQYF.

The V call is TRBV7-9, the J call TRBJ1-1; 7 bases agree with TRBD1. V was clipped by 3 bases and J by 4 bases; unmatched bases: 8. Germline CDR1 reads SEHNR; CDR2 reads FQNEAQ (reference sequence). The CDR3 consists of 15 residues. The CDR3 DNA is TGTGCCAGCAGCTTTAATAGACAGGGAGTCACTGAAGCTTTCTTT. Translating gives CASSFNRQGVTEAFF.

This clonotype showed up just a few times. The chain links TRBV7-6 to TRBJ2-5; 7 positions match TRBD1. V was clipped by 0 bases and J by 2 bases; unmatched bases: 6. Germline lookup yields CDR1 SGHVS and CDR2 FNYEAQ. This CDR3 has 16 residues. This CDR3 reads CASSLAPGQIQETQYF. For the CDR3, the DNA is TGTGCCAGCAGCTTAGCTCCGGGACAGATACAAGAGACCCAGTACTTC.

This clonotype was seen a handful of times. The chain is built from TRBV7-9 and TRBJ1-1; no definite D call. This CDR3 has 13 amino acids. Deletions cut 7 bases from V and 3 bases from J, with 12 bases between. Looked up from germline, CDR1 is SEHNR and CDR2 is FQNEAQ (reference sequence). The CDR3 loop reads CASTRLVDTEAFF. CDR3 nucleotides: TGTGCCAGCACCCGGTTGGTGGACACTGAAGCTTTCTTT. Based on the CDR3 plus reference TRBV7-9 and TRBJ1-1, the full variable domain is DTGVSQNPRHKITKRGQNVTFRCDPISEHNRLYWYRQTLGQGPEFLTYFQNEAQLEKSRLLSDRFSAERPKGSFSTLEIQRTEQGDSAMYLCASTRLVDTEAFFGQGTRLTVV.

This sequence joins TRBV10-3 and TRBJ1-1; a weak D match, TRBD1 (5 bases). Trimming stripped 8 bases from V and 4 bases from J, with 14 bases between. Per the germline V gene, CDR1 is ENHRY and CDR2 is SYGVKD. CDR3 length equals 13 residues. CDR3: CAIGTGGGTEAFF. The CDR3 DNA sequence: TGTGCCATCGGAACGGGGGGTGGCACTGAAGCTTTCTTT.

V and J are TRBV5-6 and TRBJ1-6; TRBD1 matches at 7 bases. V lost 2 bases and J lost 6; bases outside the gene matches: 8. Germline CDR1 reads SGHDT; CDR2 reads YYEEEE. The CDR3 runs 16 residues. The CDR3: CASSFIQGRSNSPLHF. Here the CDR3 DNA reads TGTGCCAGCAGCTTCATACAGGGGAGGTCTAATTCACCCCTCCACTTT.

This clonotype turned up a few times. This chain's CDR3 is CASSRRVSGDQPQHF. CDR3 nucleotide sequence: TGTGCCAGCAGCCGCCGGGTTTCAGGAGATCAGCCCCAGCATTTT. The chain is built from TRBV7-2 and TRBJ1-5; D gene uncertain. Trimming pared 5 bases from V and 5 bases from J, leaving 16 bases between. Germline CDR1 and CDR2: SGHTA and FQGNSA. The CDR3 contains 15 residues.

The rearrangement links TRBV5-1 to TRBJ1-1; TRBD1 is a possible D gene (6 bases). The CDR3 is made up of 15 amino acids. The V gene lost 4 bases and the J gene lost 1 base, with 14 bases spanning the gap. CDR1 SGHRS and CDR2 YFSETQ come from the germline V gene. CDR3 DNA sequence: TGCGCCAGCAGCGCCGGGACACGTACGAACACTGAAGCTTTCTTT. Its protein is CASSAGTRTNTEAFF. The full variable domain, rest sourced from reference TRBV5-1 and TRBJ1-1, is KAGVTQTPRYLIKTRGQQVTLSCSPISGHRSVSWYQQTPGQGLQFLFEYFSETQRNKGNFPGRFSGRQFSNSRSEMNVSTLELGDSALYLCASSAGTRTNTEAFFGQGTRLTVV.

About this clonotype: A junction boundary mismatches the germline segment, possibly from a read error. V usage is TRBV7-9 and J usage is TRBJ2-7, with unresolved D. This CDR3 region has 12 residues. CDR1 is SEHNR, CDR2 FQNEAQ, per germline (reference sequence). The CDR3 reads CAGSLGRYEQYF. The CDR3 DNA is TGTGCCGGCAGCTTAGGACGCTACGAGCAGTACTTC.

This clonotype has a handful of counts. This chain links TRBV18 with TRBJ2-3; 8 bases agree with TRBD2. The CDR3 loop spans 12 amino acids. V shed 5 bases, J shed 5 bases, and the junction held 0 bases outside the gene matches. CDR1 and CDR2 from the germline V gene are KGHSH and LQKENI. This chain's CDR3 is CASSTSGDTQYF. The CDR3 region has the DNA TGTGCCAGCTCAACTAGCGGAGATACGCAGTATTTT.

This clonotype was observed a handful of times. CDR3: CSARLGTLLGDTQYF. The CDR3 DNA sequence: TGCAGTGCTCGTTTAGGGACTCTATTGGGAGATACGCAGTATTTT. The V gene is TRBV20-1, the J gene TRBJ2-3, with D perhaps TRBD2 (6 bases). This CDR3 is built from 15 residues. V lost 5 bases and J 5 bases, leaving 20 bases between the germline ends. Germline CDR1 is DFQATT and CDR2 is SNEGSKA (reference sequence).

The chain recombines TRBV7-8 with TRBJ1-1; 12 bases are shared with TRBD1. The CDR3 contains 15 residues. The V gene's germline CDR1 is SGHVS and CDR2 FQNEAQ. J was trimmed by 4 bases and V by 5 bases; bases with no gene match: 5. This chain's CDR3 is CASSQGQGAATEAFF. Here the CDR3 DNA reads TGTGCCAGCAGCCAGGGACAGGGGGCGGCCACTGAAGCTTTCTTT.

This clonotype appeared many times. This chain connects TRBV7-2 to TRBJ1-6; D is undetermined. The CDR3 has 15 residues. CDR1 SGHTA and CDR2 FQGNSA come from the germline V gene. Trimming took 4 bases from V and 7 from J, leaving 14 bases between them. CDR3 loop: CASSSVGVGNSPLHF. CDR3 coding DNA: TGTGCCAGCAGCTCCGTCGGGGTGGGAAATTCACCCCTCCACTTT.

This clonotype appeared many times. The rearrangement uses TRBV9 and TRBJ2-2, with 9 bases aligning to TRBD2. The CDR3 is made up of 16 amino acids. CDR1 and CDR2 (germline): SGDLS, YYNGEE. V lost 4 bases, J lost 6 bases, and 10 bases stayed unmatched. CDR3 DNA sequence: TGTGCCAGCAGCTTCACCGCAATAGCGGGAGCCGGGGAGCTGTTTTTT. This sequence encodes CASSFTAIAGAGELFF.

This clonotype has only a few counts. The rearrangement uses TRBV6-5 and TRBJ2-7; possibly TRBD2 for D (6 bases). Trimming took 2 bases from V and 1 from J, leaving 9 bases between them. CDR1 MNHEY and CDR2 SVGAGI come from the germline V gene. The CDR3 totals 14 residues. The CDR3 reads CASSYRGLSYEQYF. DNA of the CDR3: TGTGCCAGCAGTTACCGGGGGTTATCCTACGAGCAGTACTTC.

This clonotype was seen more than once but under ten times. The chain recombines TRBV18 with TRBJ2-1, with TRBD2 matching 12 bases. V gave up 5 bases and J gave up 9 bases; unmatched junction bases: 2. Germline CDR1 reads KGHSH; CDR2 reads LQKENI. This CDR3 has 13 amino acids. The CDR3 sequence is CASSMGLAGEQFF. The CDR3 DNA is TGTGCCAGCTCAATGGGACTAGCGGGTGAGCAGTTCTTC.

DNA of the CDR3: TGTGCCAGCAGCTTCGGATTTTATAGAGATACGCAGTATTTT. Residues: CASSFGFYRDTQYF. The chain combines TRBV5-5 with TRBJ2-3; D is unresolved. CDR1 and CDR2 from the germline V gene are SGHKS and YYEKEE (reference sequence). The germline V and J ends were trimmed by 2 bases and 5 bases, with 12 bases remaining between them. The CDR3 loop spans 14 amino acids.

The chain links TRBV5-4 to TRBJ2-3; D possibly corresponds to TRBD2 (6 bases). The CDR3 length is 14 residues. V lost 7 bases and J 4 bases, leaving 16 bases between the germline ends. Per germline, CDR1 SGHNT and CDR2 YYREEE (reference sequence). In nucleotides, the CDR3 is TGTGCCAGCCATCAGGCCGGGAGCGCAGATACGCAGTATTTT. Its protein product is CASHQAGSADTQYF.

The rearrangement joins TRBV20-1 to TRBJ1-6, with TRBD1 as a possible D gene (5 bases). Germline CDR1 and CDR2: DFQATT and SNEGSKA (reference sequence). This CDR3 is built from 14 residues. Trimming shortened V by 0 bases and J by 6 bases, and 9 bases separated the two germline ends. The CDR3 region has the DNA TGCAGTGCTAGAGATCGGACAAGTAATTCACCCCTCCACTTT. Encoded protein: CSARDRTSNSPLHF.

This sequence joins TRBV20-1 and TRBJ2-3; 13 bases map to TRBD2. The CDR3 spans 15 residues. Germline CDR1 is DFQATT and CDR2 is SNEGSKA (reference sequence). With V trimmed by 4 bases and J by 4 bases, 5 bases remained unmatched. DNA for the CDR3: TGCAGTGCTACCTCCGGGACTAGCGGGGCAGATACGCAGTATTTT. The encoded protein is CSATSGTSGADTQYF.

The J gene is TRBJ2-2, the V gene TRBV5-8; TRBD1 might be the D (5 bases). This CDR3 has 16 amino acids. Germline CDR1 and CDR2: SGHTS and YDEGEE. Trimming took off 5 bases at V and 0 bases at J, with 14 bases between the two ends. The chain's CDR3 is CASRPTGRANTGELFF. In DNA, the CDR3 is TGTGCCAGCAGACCCACGGGCAGGGCGAACACCGGGGAGCTGTTTTTT. The full variable domain, with the rest looked up from reference TRBV5-8 and TRBJ2-2, is EAGVTQSPTHLIKTRGQQATLRCSPISGHTSVYWYQQALGLGLQFLLWYDEGEERNRGNFPPRFSGRQFPNYSSELNVNALELEDSALYLCASRPTGRANTGELFFGEGSRLTVL.

As regards this clonotype: Being one base from a much bigger clone, this may be a read error. The rearrangement joins TRBV20-1 to TRBJ2-7, with D unclear. From germline, CDR1 is DFQATT and CDR2 SNEGSKA (reference sequence). The CDR3 covers 13 residues. Trimming shortened V by 5 bases and J by 6 bases, and 17 bases separated the two germline ends. The CDR3 protein is CSAGKSALAEQYF. Here the CDR3 DNA reads TGCAGTGCTGGAAAATCTGCGCTTGCCGAGCAGTACTTC.

The chain employs TRBV7-6 and TRBJ1-1, with 9 bases matching TRBD1. This CDR3 has 16 residues. V trimming: 5 bases; J trimming: 6 bases; junction bases outside the gene matches: 13. Per the germline V gene, CDR1 is SGHVS and CDR2 is FNYEAQ. CDR3: CASSITGGAAGAEAFF. For the CDR3, the DNA is TGTGCCAGCAGCATAACAGGGGGCGCCGCGGGCGCTGAAGCTTTCTTT.

This clonotype was picked up a small number of times. The chain employs TRBV11-2 and TRBJ2-1; no clear D. The V end was cut by 5 bases, the J end by 7 bases, with 12 bases between. CDR1 is SGHAT and CDR2 is FQNNGV in the germline V gene. The CDR3 runs 13 residues. In DNA, the CDR3 is TGTGCCAGCAGCCCCAGGATTTCGAATGAGCAGTTCTTC. The encoded protein is CASSPRISNEQFF.

The chain uses TRBV14 and TRBJ2-1; perhaps TRBD1 as D (6 bases). Germline CDR1 and CDR2: SGHDN and FVKESK. V lost 3 bases to trimming and J lost 4 bases, with 10 bases between them. The CDR3 covers 14 residues. The CDR3 region is CASSHRDIYNEQFF. Here the CDR3 DNA reads TGTGCCAGCAGCCACAGGGACATATACAATGAGCAGTTCTTC.

The gene calls are TRBV12-3 or TRBV12-4 and TRBJ1-5, with TRBD1 as a possible D gene (5 bases). Trimming took 6 bases from V and 0 from J, leaving 12 bases between them. The CDR3 length is 15 residues. CDR3 coding DNA: TGTGCCAGCAGCCGACGGGACTTTAGCAATCAGCCCCAGCATTTT. Protein product: CASSRRDFSNQPQHF.

Many counts were recorded for this clonotype. This rearrangement joins TRBV6-2 or TRBV6-3 to TRBJ2-2, with 10 bases aligning to TRBD2. The CDR3 has 16 amino acids. The germline gives CDR1 MNHEY, CDR2 SVGEGT. Unmatched junction bases numbered 4, after V lost 2 bases and J lost 4 bases. The CDR3 DNA reads as TGTGCCAGCAGTTACACTAGCGGGAAACCCACCGGGGAGCTGTTTTTT. It specifies CASSYTSGKPTGELFF.

Concerning this clonotype itself: A single base separates this from a much larger clone, so it may be a read error. CDR3 sequence (DNA): TGTGCCAGCAGCTTAAACACAGAGAGCACTGAGCAGTTCTTC. The encoded protein is CASSLNTESTEQFF. V gene TRBV7-2 combines with J gene TRBJ2-1; no definite D call. Germline values: CDR1 SGHTA, CDR2 FQGNSA. Between the trimmed V and J ends, which lost 2 bases and 9 bases, there was a span of 14 bases. The CDR3 is made up of 14 amino acids. Full variable domain (outside the CDR3, taken from reference TRBV7-2 and TRBJ2-1): GAGVSQSPSNKVTEKGKDVELRCDPISGHTALYWYRQSLGQGLEFLIYFQGNSAPDKSGLPSDRFSAERTGGSVSTLTIQRTQQEDSAVYLCASSLNTESTEQFFGPGTRLTVL.

This clonotype was recorded at least ten times. Written as DNA, the CDR3 is TGTGCCAGCAACCCCCTCGGGTCGACCGGGGAGCTGTTTTTT. Its translation: CASNPLGSTGELFF. The V and J genes are TRBV7-8 and TRBJ2-2; D gene unclear. From germline, CDR1 is SGHVS and CDR2 FQNEAQ. The V and J ends lost 7 bases and 5 bases respectively, with 14 bases between them. CDR3 length equals 14 residues.

This clonotype showed up just a few times. This chain links TRBV5-1 with TRBJ2-5; 8 bases agree with TRBD2. V gave up 0 bases and J gave up 6 bases; unmatched junction bases: 7. The CDR3 is made up of 15 amino acids. Germline V gives CDR1 SGHRS, CDR2 YFSETQ. The CDR3 DNA sequence: TGCGCCAGCAGCTTGGTGGCTAGCGGGCTACAGACCCAGTACTTC. Translating it yields CASSLVASGLQTQYF.

This chain connects TRBV7-2 to TRBJ2-5, with 7 positions matching TRBD2. Trimming at V came to 1 base and at J to 2 bases, leaving 7 bases not matched to a gene. The CDR3 runs to 16 residues. CDR1 is SGHTA and CDR2 is FQGNSA in the germline V gene. The chain's CDR3 is CASSLGGVGGQETQYF. As DNA, the CDR3 is TGTGCCAGCAGCTTAGGTGGGGTGGGAGGGCAAGAGACCCAGTACTTC. The full variable domain, its missing parts supplied by reference TRBV7-2 and TRBJ2-5, is GAGVSQSPSNKVTEKGKDVELRCDPISGHTALYWYRQSLGQGLEFLIYFQGNSAPDKSGLPSDRFSAERTGGSVSTLTIQRTQQEDSAVYLCASSLGGVGGQETQYFGPGTRLLVL.